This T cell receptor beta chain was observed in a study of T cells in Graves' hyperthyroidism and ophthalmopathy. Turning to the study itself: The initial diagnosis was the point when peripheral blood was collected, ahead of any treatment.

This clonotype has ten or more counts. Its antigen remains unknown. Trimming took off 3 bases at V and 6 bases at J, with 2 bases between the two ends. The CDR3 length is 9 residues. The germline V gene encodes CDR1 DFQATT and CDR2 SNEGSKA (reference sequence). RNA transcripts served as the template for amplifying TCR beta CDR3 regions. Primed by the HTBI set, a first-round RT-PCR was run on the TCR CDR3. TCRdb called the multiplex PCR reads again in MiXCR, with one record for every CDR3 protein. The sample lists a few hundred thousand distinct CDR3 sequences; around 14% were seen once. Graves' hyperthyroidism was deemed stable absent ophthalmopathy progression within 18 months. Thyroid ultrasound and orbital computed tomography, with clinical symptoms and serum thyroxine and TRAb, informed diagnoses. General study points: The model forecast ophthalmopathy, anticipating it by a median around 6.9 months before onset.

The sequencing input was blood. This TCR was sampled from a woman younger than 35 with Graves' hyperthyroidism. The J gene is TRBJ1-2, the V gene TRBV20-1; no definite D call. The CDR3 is CSARDGYTF. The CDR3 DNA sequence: TGCAGTGCTAGGGATGGCTACACCTTC.